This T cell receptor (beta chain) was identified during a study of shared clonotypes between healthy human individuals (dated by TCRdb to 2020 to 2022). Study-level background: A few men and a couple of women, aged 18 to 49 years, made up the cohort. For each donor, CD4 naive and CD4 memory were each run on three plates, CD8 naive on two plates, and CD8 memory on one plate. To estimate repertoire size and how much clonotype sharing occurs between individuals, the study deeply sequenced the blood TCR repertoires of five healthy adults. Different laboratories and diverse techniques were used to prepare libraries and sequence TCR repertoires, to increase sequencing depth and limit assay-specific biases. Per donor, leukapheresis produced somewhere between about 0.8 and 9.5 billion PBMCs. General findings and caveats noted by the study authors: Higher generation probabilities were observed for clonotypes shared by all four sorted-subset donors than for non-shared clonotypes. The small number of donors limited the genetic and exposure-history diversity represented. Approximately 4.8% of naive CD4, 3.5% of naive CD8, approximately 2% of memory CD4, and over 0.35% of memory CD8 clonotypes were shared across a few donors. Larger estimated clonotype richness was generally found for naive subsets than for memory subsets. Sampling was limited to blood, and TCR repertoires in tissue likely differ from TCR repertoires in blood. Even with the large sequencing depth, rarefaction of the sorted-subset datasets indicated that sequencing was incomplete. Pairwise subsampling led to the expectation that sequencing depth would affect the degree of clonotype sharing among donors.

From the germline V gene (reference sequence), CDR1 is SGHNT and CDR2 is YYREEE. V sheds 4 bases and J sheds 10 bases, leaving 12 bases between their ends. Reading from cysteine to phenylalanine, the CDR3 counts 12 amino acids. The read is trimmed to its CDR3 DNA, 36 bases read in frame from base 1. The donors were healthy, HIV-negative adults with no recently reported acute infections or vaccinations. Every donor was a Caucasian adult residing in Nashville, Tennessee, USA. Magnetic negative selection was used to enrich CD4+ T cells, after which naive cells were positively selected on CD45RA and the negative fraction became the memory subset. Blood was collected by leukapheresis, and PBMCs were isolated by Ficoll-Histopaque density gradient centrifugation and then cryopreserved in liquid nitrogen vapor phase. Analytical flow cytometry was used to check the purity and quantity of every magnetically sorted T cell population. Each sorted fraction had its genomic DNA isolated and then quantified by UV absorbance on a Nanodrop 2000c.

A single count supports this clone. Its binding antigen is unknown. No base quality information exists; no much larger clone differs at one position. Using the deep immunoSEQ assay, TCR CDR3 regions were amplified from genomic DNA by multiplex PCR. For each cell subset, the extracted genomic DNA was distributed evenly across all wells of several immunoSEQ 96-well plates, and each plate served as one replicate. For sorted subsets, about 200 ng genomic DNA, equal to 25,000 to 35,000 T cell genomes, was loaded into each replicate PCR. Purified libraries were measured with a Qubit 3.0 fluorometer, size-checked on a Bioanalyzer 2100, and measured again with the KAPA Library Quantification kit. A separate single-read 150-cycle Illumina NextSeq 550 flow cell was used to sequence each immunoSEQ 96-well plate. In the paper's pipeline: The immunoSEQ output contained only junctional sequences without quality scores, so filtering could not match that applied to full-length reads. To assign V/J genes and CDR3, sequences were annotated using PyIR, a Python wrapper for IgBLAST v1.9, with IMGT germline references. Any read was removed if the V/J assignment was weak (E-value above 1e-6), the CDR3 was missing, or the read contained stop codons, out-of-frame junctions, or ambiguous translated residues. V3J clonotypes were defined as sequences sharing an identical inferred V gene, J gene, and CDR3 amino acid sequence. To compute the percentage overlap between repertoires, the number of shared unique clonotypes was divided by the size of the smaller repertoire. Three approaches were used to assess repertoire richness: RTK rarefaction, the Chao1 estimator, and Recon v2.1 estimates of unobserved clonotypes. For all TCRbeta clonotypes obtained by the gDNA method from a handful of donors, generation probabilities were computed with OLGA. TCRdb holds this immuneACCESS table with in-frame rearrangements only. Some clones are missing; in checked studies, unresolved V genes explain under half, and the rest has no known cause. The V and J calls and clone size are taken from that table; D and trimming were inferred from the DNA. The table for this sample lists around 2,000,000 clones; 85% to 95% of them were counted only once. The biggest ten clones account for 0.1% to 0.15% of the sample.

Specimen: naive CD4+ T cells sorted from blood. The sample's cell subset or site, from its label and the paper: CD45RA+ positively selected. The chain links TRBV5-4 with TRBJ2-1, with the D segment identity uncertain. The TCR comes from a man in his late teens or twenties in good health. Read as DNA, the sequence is TGTGCCAGCAGCAGAGTTGAATGGGAGCAGTTCTTC. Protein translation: CASSRVEWEQFF.